Sequencing of this T cell receptor beta chain was carried out in a study of shared clonotypes between healthy human individuals. Background on the study: Donor ages ranged 18 to 49 years: a couple of women, a few men. Overall study findings and caveats: Approximately 4.6% of naive CD4 clonotypes were shared across a few donors. Enrolling few donors narrowed the genetic and exposure-history diversity that was represented.

The CDR3 has 16 residues. The V end lost 5 bases, the J end lost 3 bases, and 19 bases lay between the germline ends. Germline V gene sequence: CDR1 WSHSY, CDR2 SAAADI. With regard to this clone: Antigen unknown.

The protocol was immunoSEQ multiplex PCR, while the TCRdb copy is restricted to in-frame clones and leaves out a portion. The sample records roughly 2.5 million clones, about 92% being singletons. Healthy HIV-negative adults with no recent acute infections or vaccinations were recruited as donors. The chain combines TRBV10-2 with TRBJ1-2; no firm D call. The sequence came from a man between 18 and 35 years old in good health. The sequencing input was naive CD4+ T cells sorted from blood. Subset indicated: CD45RA+ positively selected. The DNA of the CDR3 is TGCGCCAGCAGTTCCCCGGACCCCTCCCCTTACTATGGCTACACCTTC. It encodes CASSSPDPSPYYGYTF.